A single sample is the source of the 31 T cell receptor beta chains below, sequenced in a study of identical twins. Each CDR3 protein gets one entry after TCRdb re-called the 5' RACE reads with MiXCR. The repertoire has 1.5 million to 2 million distinct CDR3 sequences, under 35% of them found once; the top ten carry around 0.3%. Sequencing used cord blood. The receptors derive from a newborn girl in good health.

This sequence joins TRBV20-1 and TRBJ1-1; D remains unclear. The CDR3 sequence is 13 residues long. V shed 3 bases and J shed 0 bases, with 8 bases lying between them. Germline CDR1 and CDR2: DFQATT and SNEGSKA (reference sequence). CDR3 DNA: TGCAGTGCTAGTGGGGATTTGAACACTGAAGCTTTCTTT. Protein product: CSASGDLNTEAFF.

The gene calls are TRBV10-3 and TRBJ2-7, with 10 bases matching TRBD2. This CDR3 spans 14 amino acids. Germline V gives CDR1 ENHRY, CDR2 SYGVKD. V shed 6 bases, J shed 2 bases, and the junction held 4 bases outside the gene matches. This chain's CDR3 is CAISDSGGAYEQYF. The CDR3 coding sequence is TGTGCCATCAGCGACAGCGGGGGGGCCTACGAGCAGTACTTC.

This clonotype occurred a few times. The chain combines TRBV7-2 with TRBJ2-5, with D perhaps matching TRBD2 (5 bases). Trimming cost V 5 bases and J 6 bases, with 10 bases left between them. CDR1 and CDR2 (germline): SGHTA, FQGNSA. The CDR3 runs 12 residues. CDR3 loop: CASSKETKTQYF. The CDR3 region has the DNA TGTGCCAGCAGCAAGGAGACTAAGACCCAGTACTTC.

The chain combines TRBV12-3 or TRBV12-4 with TRBJ1-2, with 7 nucleotides matching TRBD1. The CDR3 extends over 17 amino acids. The trim removed 0 bases at V and 0 bases at J, leaving 7 bases unmatched. CDR3 coding DNA: TGTGCCAGCAGTTTAGCGGATAGGGGGCAAGCTAACTATGGCTACACCTTC. It specifies CASSLADRGQANYGYTF.

The chain couples TRBV4-2 to TRBJ2-1; 11 nucleotides line up with TRBD2. Trimming took 5 bases from V and 2 from J; bases not matched to a gene: 5. This CDR3 has 16 residues. Germline V CDR1 and CDR2: LGHNA, YNFKEQ. CDR3 DNA sequence: TGTGCCAGCAGCTTCAGGACTAGCGGGCCCTACAATGAGCAGTTCTTC. It specifies CASSFRTSGPYNEQFF.

The chain carries TRBV20-1 and TRBJ1-2, with TRBD1 identical over 7 bases. V was pared by 5 bases and J by 8 bases, with 11 bases of the junction left unmatched. The CDR3 totals 13 residues. The germline V gene encodes CDR1 DFQATT and CDR2 SNEGSKA (reference sequence). The CDR3 loop is CSAPTTGARGYTF. The CDR3 DNA follows: TGCAGTGCTCCAACTACAGGGGCGCGGGGCTACACCTTC.

This clonotype has just a few counts. The chain has TRBV21-1 and TRBJ1-5; the D call TRBD1 from the table was never checked on the DNA. TRBV21-1 is deemed a pseudogene. The CDR3 extends over 15 amino acids. In DNA, the CDR3 is TGTGCCAGAACCCAGACCGCGGCAGGGGAACAGCCCCAGCATTTT. This gives the protein CARTQTAAGEQPQHF.

This clonotype was seen many times. The rearrangement joins TRBV18 to TRBJ2-1; 8 nucleotides match TRBD2. The CDR3 covers 13 residues. V shed 8 bases, J shed 7 bases, and the junction held 7 bases outside the gene matches. Germline CDR1 and CDR2: KGHSH and LQKENI. The DNA of the CDR3 is TGTGCCAGCAGCCCGGGACTAGGAAATGAGCAGTTCTTC. This gives the protein CASSPGLGNEQFF.

The chain joins TRBV12-3 or TRBV12-4 to TRBJ2-1, with D possibly being TRBD2 (6 bases). This CDR3 comprises 11 residues. Trimming stripped 0 bases from V and 15 bases from J, with 9 bases between. The CDR3 nucleotides are TGTGCCAGCAGTTTAGCCGGGGGACGGTTCTTC. This translates into CASSLAGGRFF.

This clonotype was seen more than once but under ten times. This chain uses TRBV5-5 with TRBJ2-7; D might be TRBD1 (5 bases). V lost 1 base to trimming and J lost 3 bases, with 8 bases between them. The CDR3 length is 13 residues. The germline V gene encodes CDR1 SGHKS and CDR2 YYEKEE (reference sequence). CDR3 region: CASSLSTVYEQYF. CDR3 nucleotide sequence: TGTGCCAGCAGCTTGTCGACAGTCTACGAGCAGTACTTC.

The chain has TRBV12-3 or TRBV12-4 and TRBJ1-5; 9 bases are shared with TRBD1. The CDR3 spans 15 residues. The V and J ends lost 6 bases and 7 bases, in that order; junction bases with no gene match: 10. The CDR3 here is CASRAGTGSQQPQHF. The DNA of the CDR3 is TGTGCCAGCAGGGCCGGGACAGGGTCCCAGCAGCCCCAGCATTTT.

This rearrangement joins TRBV7-6 to TRBJ2-1; D could derive from TRBD1 or TRBD2 (5 bases each). Germline CDR1 and CDR2: SGHVS and FNYEAQ. Between the trimmed V and J ends, which lost 7 bases and 0 bases, there was a span of 16 bases. This CDR3 has 16 amino acids. Written as DNA, the CDR3 is TGTGCCAGCACCTCCGGGACGTTCAGCTCCTACAATGAGCAGTTCTTC. Amino acids: CASTSGTFSSYNEQFF.

CDR3: CASRREGISYNSPLHF. The CDR3 DNA reads as TGTGCCAGCAGGCGGGAGGGGATCTCCTATAATTCACCCCTCCACTTT. V and J are TRBV6-5 and TRBJ1-6; perhaps TRBD1 as D (5 bases). In germline, CDR1 is MNHEY, CDR2 SVGAGI. This CDR3 is built from 16 residues. The germline V and J ends were trimmed by 6 bases and 0 bases, with 12 bases remaining between them.

The chain carries TRBV12-3 or TRBV12-4 and TRBJ1-4; the D gene is possibly TRBD1 (6 bases). This CDR3 region has 15 residues. V lost 1 base to trimming and J lost 4 bases, with 10 bases between them. The CDR3 here is CASSLEAGVNEKLFF. The CDR3 nucleotides read TGTGCCAGCAGTTTAGAAGCAGGGGTTAATGAAAAACTGTTTTTT.

The rearrangement joins TRBV20-1 to TRBJ2-5; weak D call: TRBD2 (5 bases). Trimming stripped 0 bases from V and 5 bases from J, with 22 bases between. The CDR3 extends over 17 amino acids. Looked up from germline, CDR1 is DFQATT and CDR2 is SNEGSKA (reference sequence). The chain's CDR3 is CSARDRFKRLGGETQYF. DNA for the CDR3: TGCAGTGCTAGAGATCGCTTCAAGCGGTTAGGCGGTGAGACCCAGTACTTC.

This clonotype showed up just a few times. The rearrangement links TRBV20-1 to TRBJ2-3; D is perhaps TRBD1 or TRBD2 (5 bases each). The CDR3 loop spans 14 amino acids. CDR1 is DFQATT and CDR2 is SNEGSKA in the germline V gene (reference sequence). V dropped 1 base and J dropped 7 bases, with 15 bases sitting between them. In nucleotides, the CDR3 is TGCAGTGCTAGAGTGGGGACCGCTGAATATACGCAGTATTTT. Translated, it gives CSARVGTAEYTQYF.

The chain is built from TRBV4-1 and TRBJ1-4; D gene ambiguous. The CDR3 spans 14 residues. The germline V and J ends were trimmed by 3 bases and 8 bases, with 13 bases remaining between them. Germline CDR1 reads MGHRA; CDR2 reads YSYEKL. The DNA of the CDR3 is TGCGCCAGCAGCCATCCTGGGCGTCGGGAAAAACTGTTTTTT. It is translated as CASSHPGRREKLFF.

This clonotype was seen only a few times. The chain has TRBV12-3 or TRBV12-4 and TRBJ1-4, with TRBD1 identical over 8 bases. The CDR3 spans 13 residues. The V and J ends lost 8 bases and 11 bases, in that order; junction bases with no gene match: 10. CDR3 amino acids: CASSGTGYGKLFF. CDR3 sequence (DNA): TGTGCCAGCTCCGGGACAGGTTATGGGAAACTGTTTTTT.

This clonotype was picked up a small number of times. The rearrangement uses TRBV12-3 or TRBV12-4 and TRBJ1-1; D might be TRBD1 (6 bases). CDR3 length: 14 residues. V shed 6 bases and J shed 3 bases, with 14 bases lying between them. The CDR3 DNA follows: TGTGCCAGCAGCACCCGCAGGGGATACACTGAAGCTTTCTTT. Its protein is CASSTRRGYTEAFF.

The chain combines TRBV7-2 with TRBJ2-1, with 8 bases aligning to TRBD2. Germline loops: CDR1 SGHTA, CDR2 FQGNSA. J was trimmed by 4 bases and V by 3 bases; bases with no gene match: 5. CDR3 length equals 15 residues. This chain's CDR3 is CASSFYGGAYNEQFF. CDR3 DNA sequence: TGTGCCAGCAGCTTTTACGGGGGGGCTTACAATGAGCAGTTCTTC. The entire variable domain, with the rest obtained from reference TRBV7-2 and TRBJ2-1, is as follows: GAGVSQSPSNKVTEKGKDVELRCDPISGHTALYWYRQSLGQGLEFLIYFQGNSAPDKSGLPSDRFSAERTGGSVSTLTIQRTQQEDSAVYLCASSFYGGAYNEQFFGPGTRLTVL.

This rearrangement joins TRBV10-3 to TRBJ2-2, with 9 bases matching TRBD1. The length of the CDR3 is 16 residues. Looked up from germline, CDR1 is ENHRY and CDR2 is SYGVKD. V dropped 2 bases and J dropped 3; count of bases not matched to a gene: 4. CDR3 amino acids: CAISEAGTGYTGELFF. CDR3 in DNA: TGTGCCATCAGTGAGGCCGGGACAGGGTACACCGGGGAGCTGTTTTTT.

This chain uses TRBV28 with TRBJ2-4, with 7 nucleotides matching TRBD2. The CDR3 is 17 amino acids. CDR1 is MDHEN and CDR2 is SYDVKM in the germline V gene. The junction had 13 bases not matched to a gene; V was cut back by 5 bases and J by 3 bases. CDR3 in amino acids: CASSPLLGGPGKNIQYF. CDR3 in DNA: TGTGCCAGCAGTCCCCTTTTGGGAGGGCCGGGCAAAAACATTCAGTACTTC.

This clonotype was seen a few times. J is TRBJ2-3 and V is TRBV29-1; D perhaps matches TRBD2 (6 bases). Germline CDR1 and CDR2: SQVTM and ANQGSEA. The CDR3 is made up of 13 amino acids. Trimming took 3 bases from V and 2 from J, leaving 9 bases between them. In nucleotides, the CDR3 is TGCAGCGTTGAGACTAGGGTCACAGATACGCAGTATTTT. It codes for CSVETRVTDTQYF.

The J gene is TRBJ1-1, the V gene TRBV6-6; possible D gene TRBD1, 6 bases. Germline-derived CDR1 and CDR2 are MNHNY and SVGAGI (reference sequence). Trimming left V 2 bases short and J 3 bases short, with 13 bases between. The CDR3 sequence is 15 residues long. This CDR3 reads CASSYTTRGDTEAFF. In DNA, the CDR3 is TGTGCCAGCAGTTACACAACCAGGGGCGACACTGAAGCTTTCTTT.

This clonotype was seen at least ten times. The chain combines TRBV27 with TRBJ1-2, with 8 positions matching TRBD1. CDR3 length: 13 amino acids. V was clipped by 5 bases and J by 3 bases; unmatched bases: 2. CDR1 is MNHEY, CDR2 SMNVEV, per germline (reference sequence). The CDR3 sequence is CASSEDRDYGYTF. The CDR3 coding sequence is TGTGCCAGCAGTGAGGACAGGGACTATGGCTACACCTTC.

This clonotype showed up just a few times. The chain is built from TRBV6-6 and TRBJ2-5; 9 nucleotides agree with TRBD1. The germline gives CDR1 MNHNY, CDR2 SVGAGI (reference sequence). This CDR3 has 15 amino acids. The ends lost 4 bases at V and 4 bases at J; junction bases unmatched: 7. CDR3 DNA sequence: TGTGCCAGCAGTTGGCAAACAGGGGGCGCAGAGACCCAGTACTTC. Protein: CASSWQTGGAETQYF.

This sequence joins TRBV5-1 and TRBJ1-1; 9 bases fit TRBD1. After removal of 4 bases from V and 4 bases from J, the junction contained 20 bases not matched to a gene. Germline V gene lookup returns CDR1 SGHRS and CDR2 YFSETQ. The CDR3 covers 19 residues. CDR3 nucleotides: TGCGCCAGCAGCCGGCTAAAACCCCTCCGGGACAGGGTGAGCACTGAAGCTTTCTTT. This codes for CASSRLKPLRDRVSTEAFF.

Comments on this clonotype: The junction does not match germline at one end; this may be a read error. The rearrangement uses TRBV27 and TRBJ2-1; D perhaps matches TRBD2 (6 bases). The CDR3 is 16 amino acids. CDR1 and CDR2 (germline): MNHEY, SMNVEV (reference sequence). As DNA, the CDR3 is TGTGCCAGCTCGATTGGAGGGGCTTGGGCCTACAATGAGCAGTGCTTC. Its translation is CASSIGGAWAYNEQCF.

This chain uses TRBV7-2 with TRBJ2-1; 9 bases match TRBD2. Trimming cost V 5 bases and J 0 bases; bases outside gene matches: 14. Germline CDR1 reads SGHTA; CDR2 reads FQGNSA. This CDR3 has 19 residues. Here the CDR3 DNA reads TGTGCCAGCAGCCGGCCAACGGGACTAGCTCGGAGCTCCTACAATGAGCAGTTCTTC. It specifies CASSRPTGLARSSYNEQFF.

The V gene is TRBV5-6, the J gene TRBJ2-1; 8 nucleotides line up with TRBD2. Trimming cost V 4 bases and J 0 bases; bases outside gene matches: 6. CDR3 length: 16 residues. The germline gives CDR1 SGHDT, CDR2 YYEEEE. The CDR3: CASSAGLAVSYNEQFF. The CDR3 DNA reads as TGTGCCAGCAGCGCCGGACTAGCAGTCTCCTACAATGAGCAGTTCTTC.

This clonotype appeared many times. CDR3 amino acids: CASSTAMSWVSSYEQYF. The CDR3 DNA follows: TGCGCCAGCAGTACAGCCATGAGTTGGGTGAGCTCCTACGAGCAGTACTTC. V is TRBV10-2 and J is TRBJ2-7; unclear D gene. Germline-derived CDR1 and CDR2 are WSHSY and SAAADI. Trimming took off 5 bases at V and 0 bases at J, with 20 bases between the two ends. This CDR3 spans 17 amino acids.